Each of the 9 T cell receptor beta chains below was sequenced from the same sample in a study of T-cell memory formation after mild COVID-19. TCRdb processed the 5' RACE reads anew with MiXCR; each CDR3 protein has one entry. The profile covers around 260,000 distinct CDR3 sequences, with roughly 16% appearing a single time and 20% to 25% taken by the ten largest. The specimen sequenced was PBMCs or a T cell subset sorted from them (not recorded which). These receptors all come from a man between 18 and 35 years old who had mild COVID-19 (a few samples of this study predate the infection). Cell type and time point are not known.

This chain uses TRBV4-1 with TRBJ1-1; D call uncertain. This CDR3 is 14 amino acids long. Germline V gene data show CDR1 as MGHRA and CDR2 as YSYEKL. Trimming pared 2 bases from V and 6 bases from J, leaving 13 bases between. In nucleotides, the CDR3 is TGCGCCAGCAGCCAACGGGTTTTAATACCTGAAGCTTTCTTT. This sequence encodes CASSQRVLIPEAFF.

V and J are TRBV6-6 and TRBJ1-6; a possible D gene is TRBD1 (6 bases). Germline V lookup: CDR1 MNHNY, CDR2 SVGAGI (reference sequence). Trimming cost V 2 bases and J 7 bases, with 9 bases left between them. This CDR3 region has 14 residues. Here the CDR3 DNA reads TGTGCCAGCAGTTACCGGGACATCAATTCACCCCTCCACTTT. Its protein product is CASSYRDINSPLHF.

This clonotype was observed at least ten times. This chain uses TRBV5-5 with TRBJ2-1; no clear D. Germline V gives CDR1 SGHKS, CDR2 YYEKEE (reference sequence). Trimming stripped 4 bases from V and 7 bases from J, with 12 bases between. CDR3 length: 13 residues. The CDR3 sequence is CASSPTRRNEQFF. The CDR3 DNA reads TGTGCCAGCAGCCCCACCCGGCGGAATGAGCAGTTCTTC.

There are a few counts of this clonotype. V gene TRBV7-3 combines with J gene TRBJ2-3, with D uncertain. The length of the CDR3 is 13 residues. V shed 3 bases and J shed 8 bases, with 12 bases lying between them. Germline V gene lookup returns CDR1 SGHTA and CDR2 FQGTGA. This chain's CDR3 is CASSFYGDGTQYF. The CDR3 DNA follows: TGTGCCAGCAGCTTCTATGGGGATGGTACGCAGTATTTT.

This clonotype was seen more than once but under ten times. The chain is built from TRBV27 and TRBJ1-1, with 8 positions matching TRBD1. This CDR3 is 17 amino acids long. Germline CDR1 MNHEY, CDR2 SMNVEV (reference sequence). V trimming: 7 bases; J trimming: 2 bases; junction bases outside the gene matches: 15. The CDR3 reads CASNPGQGRSLNTEAFF. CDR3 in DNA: TGTGCCAGCAATCCCGGACAGGGACGAAGTCTCAACACTGAAGCTTTCTTT.

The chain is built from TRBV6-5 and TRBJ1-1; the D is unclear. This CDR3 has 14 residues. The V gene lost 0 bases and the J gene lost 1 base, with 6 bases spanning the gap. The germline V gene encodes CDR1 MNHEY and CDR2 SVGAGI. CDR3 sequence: CASSYSAGNTEAFF. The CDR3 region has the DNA TGTGCCAGCAGTTACTCCGCTGGGAACACTGAAGCTTTCTTT.

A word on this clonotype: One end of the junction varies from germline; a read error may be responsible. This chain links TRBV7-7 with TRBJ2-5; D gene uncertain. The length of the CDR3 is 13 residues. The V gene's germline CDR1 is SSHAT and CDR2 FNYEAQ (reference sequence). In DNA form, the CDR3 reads TGTGCTAGCAGCTTATCCCCAGCGGAGACCCAGTACTTC. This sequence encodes CASSLSPAETQYF. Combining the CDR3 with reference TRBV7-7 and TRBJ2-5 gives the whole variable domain GAGVSQSPRYKVTKRGQDVTLRCDPISSHATLYWYQQALGQGPEFLTYFNYEAQPDKSGLPSDRFSAERPEGSISTLTIQRTEQRDSAMYRCASSLSPAETQYFGPGTRLLVL.

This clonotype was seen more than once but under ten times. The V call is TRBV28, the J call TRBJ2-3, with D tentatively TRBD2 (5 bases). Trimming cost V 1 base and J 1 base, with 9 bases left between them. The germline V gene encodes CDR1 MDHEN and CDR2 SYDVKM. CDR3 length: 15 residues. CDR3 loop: CASSLSGKGTDTQYF. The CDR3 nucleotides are TGTGCCAGCAGTTTATCGGGGAAGGGCACAGATACGCAGTATTTT.

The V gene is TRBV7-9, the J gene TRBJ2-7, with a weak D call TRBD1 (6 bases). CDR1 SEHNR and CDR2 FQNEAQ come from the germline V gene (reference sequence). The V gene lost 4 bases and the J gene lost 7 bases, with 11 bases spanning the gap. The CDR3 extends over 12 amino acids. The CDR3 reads CASSSDSEEQYV. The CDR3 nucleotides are TGTGCCAGCAGCTCGGACAGTGAAGAGCAGTACGTC.